These T cell receptor beta chains were read from a single sample in a study of blood T cell repertoires in COVID-19. Only in-frame clones appear in the TCRdb table, and some are missing; sequencing was by immunoSEQ multiplex PCR. Among hundreds of thousands of clones listed, approximately 90% were seen once. Sequenced input: peripheral blood. These receptors all stem from a woman aged 25 to 39 with acute or convalescent COVID-19. The CDR3 runs from the conserved cysteine through the conserved F or W. D genes are given only for firm matches. Clone sizes are given selectively: once, few, many, or a class where the clone is expanded.

v_call,clone_size,j_call,d_call,cdr3_nt,cdr3_aa
TRBV5-4,NA,TRBJ1-1,TRBD1,TGTGCCAGCAGCATCAGGAAGAACAGGGGAAACACTGAAGCTTTCTTT,CASSIRKNRGNTEAFF
TRBV2,NA,TRBJ2-1,TRBD2,TGTGCCAGCAACGACGGGCTAGCGGGGATTGAGCAGTTCTTC,CASNDGLAGIEQFF
TRBV14,NA,TRBJ2-5,TRBD1,TGTGCCAGCAGCCAAGCGACAGGGCCCCCGGGGACCCAGTACTTC,CASSQATGPPGTQYF
TRBV7-9,NA,TRBJ2-3,TRBD2,TGTGCCAGCAGCTTAGTGGCGGGAGCAGATACGCAGTATTTT,CASSLVAGADTQYF
TRBV11-2,NA,TRBJ2-7,NA,TGTGCCAGCAGCTCCCTCAGGGCATACGAGCAGTACTTC,CASSSLRAYEQYF
TRBV9,few,TRBJ1-6,TRBD1,TGTGCCAGCAGCGTTTACCCGACAGGGGGTTCACCCCTCCACTTT,CASSVYPTGGSPLHF
TRBV3-1/TRBV3-2,NA,TRBJ1-1,TRBD1,TGTGCCAGCAGCGCGGGACAGGGTATCTCTGAAGCTTTCTTT,CASSAGQGISEAFF
TRBV2,NA,TRBJ2-2,NA,TGTGCCAGCAGTGAAGTTCCTAGTTCCGGGGAGCTGTTTTTT,CASSEVPSSGELFF
TRBV3-1/TRBV3-2,NA,TRBJ1-2,NA,TGTGCCAGCAGCCAAGATCCAAGGGGGGGAGGCTACACCTTC,CASSQDPRGGGYTF
TRBV21-1,NA,TRBJ1-4,NA,TGTGCCAGCAGCAAAGGAGGGCTCCCCGAGGGAAAACTGTTTTTT,CASSKGGLPEGKLFF
TRBV10-2,once,TRBJ1-1,TRBD1,TGCGCCAGCTCGCGGACAGGGCGGGATACTGAAGCTTTCTTT,CASSRTGRDTEAFF
TRBV2,NA,TRBJ2-7,TRBD1,TGTGCCAGCAGTACGAGAGGGACAGGGGCCTACGAGCAGTACTTC,CASSTRGTGAYEQYF
TRBV5-1,NA,TRBJ2-7,TRBD1,TGCGCCAGCAGCCCCGGGACAGGGACCTACGAGCAGTACTTC,CASSPGTGTYEQYF
TRBV9,NA,TRBJ2-1,TRBD2,TGTGCCAGCAGCGAGAGCGGGGGGGCCTACAATGAGCAGTTCTTC,CASSESGGAYNEQFF
TRBV12-3/TRBV12-4,NA,TRBJ1-6,NA,TGTGCCAGCAGTGTTAACAGCAATTCACCCCTCCACTTT,CASSVNSNSPLHF
TRBV6-6,NA,TRBJ2-3,NA,TGTGCCAGCAGTTACGACTCTACAGATACGCAGTATTTT,CASSYDSTDTQYF
TRBV2,NA,TRBJ2-1,TRBD1,TGTGCCAGCAGTGGGACAGGGGAATACAATGAGCAGTTCTTC,CASSGTGEYNEQFF
TRBV7-9,once,TRBJ2-2,NA,TGTGCCAGCAGCTTCCCGACAGGGAACACCGGGGAGCTGTTTTTT,CASSFPTGNTGELFF
TRBV28,NA,TRBJ1-1,NA,TGTGCCAGCAGCGAAACAGGGACATTGGATGAAGCTTTCTTT,CASSETGTLDEAFF
TRBV2,NA,TRBJ1-4,TRBD1,TGTGCCAGCAGTGAAAGTGGGACAGTACTGTTTTTT,CASSESGTVLFF
TRBV2,NA,TRBJ2-3,NA,TGTGCCAGCGACCTGACAGAAGACTTCACAGATACGCAGTATTTT,CASDLTEDFTDTQYF
TRBV18,NA,TRBJ2-7,NA,TGTGCCAGCTCACAAAACAGGTACAACGAGCAGTACTTC,CASSQNRYNEQYF
TRBV7-3,NA,TRBJ2-3,TRBD2,TGTGCCAGCAGCTTAACTCCTAGCGGGATACAAGATACGCAGTATTTT,CASSLTPSGIQDTQYF
TRBV5-1,NA,TRBJ1-1,TRBD1,TGCGCCAGCAGCCGGACAGGGGGCGAGGCTTTCTTT,CASSRTGGEAFF
TRBV19,NA,TRBJ2-3,NA,TGTGCCAGTAGTGGGGCCTCTAGCACAGATACGCAGTATTTT,CASSGASSTDTQYF
TRBV6-1,few,TRBJ1-6,TRBD1,TGTGCCAGCAGTGATCCCGGGACAGGGCTTAATTCACCCCTCCACTTT,CASSDPGTGLNSPLHF
TRBV2,NA,TRBJ1-1,NA,TGTGCCAGCATACCAGCCCGGGGGACTCACATGAACACTGAAGCTTTCTTT,CASIPARGTHMNTEAFF
TRBV2,NA,TRBJ2-2,TRBD1,TGTGCCACACAGGGACAGATAGACACCGGGGAGCTGTTTTTT,CATQGQIDTGELFF
TRBV28,NA,TRBJ2-1,NA,TGTGCCAGCACCCTATCGGGATCCTACAATGAGCAGTTCTTC,CASTLSGSYNEQFF
TRBV5-4,NA,TRBJ1-2,TRBD1,TGTGCCAGCAGCCCCAACAGGGGGGGTTATGGCTACACCTTC,CASSPNRGGYGYTF
TRBV25-1,NA,TRBJ2-7,NA,TGTGCCAGCAGTGGGACCCAAGGGGCCTACGAGCAGTACTTC,CASSGTQGAYEQYF
TRBV4-1,NA,TRBJ2-3,NA,TGCGCCAGCAGCCTTAGCGAGGGCGCAGATACGCAGTATTTT,CASSLSEGADTQYF
TRBV9,NA,TRBJ1-2,TRBD1,TGTGCCAGCAGCGTAACTGGACAGGGAGATGGCTACACCTTC,CASSVTGQGDGYTF